In this sample, the clone carrying this T cell receptor beta chain turned up many times. These data come from a study of regulatory T cells in long-lasting Graves disease. Stated time point: persistent/refractory GD, antithyroid drugs over 5 years with positive TRAb. After RNA was extracted from PBMCs, the TCR library was made from it. Arm-PCR of CDR3 regions and iRepertoire HTBI primers were the basis on which TCR beta libraries were built. MiXCR was run by TCRdb on the multiplex PCR reads, yielding one entry per CDR3 protein. This sample carries around 460,000 distinct CDR3 sequences, 20% to 25% of them seen once, and the ten largest clones take approximately 6.4%. The TCR originated in a female donor with Graves disease. The starting material was peripheral blood mononuclear cells (PBMCs), obtained when the disease was refractory, from a patient treated with antithyroid drugs.

CDR3 loop: CASIEDSVYNSPLHF. In nucleotides, the CDR3 is TGTGCCAGCATTGAAGACAGCGTCTATAATTCACCCCTCCACTTT. The J gene is TRBJ1-6, the V gene TRBV28; TRBD1 is a possible D gene (5 bases). The CDR3 is 15 residues long. The V and J ends lost 7 bases and 3 bases respectively, with 13 bases between them. Germline V lookup: CDR1 MDHEN, CDR2 SYDVKM.